Here is one T cell receptor (beta chain) with its context. What it binds is not known. The germline V gene encodes CDR1 MNHEY and CDR2 SVGAGI. CDR3 length equals 16 residues. The V and J ends lost 0 bases and 8 bases respectively, with 16 bases between them. The sample comes from a study of T cells after yellow fever vaccination. TCRdb re-called the 5' RACE reads with MiXCR, one entry per CDR3 protein. The repertoire holds about 430,000 distinct CDR3 sequences, around a sixth seen once, with 15% to 20% in the top ten. Findings and caveats of the study: The secondary response showed a weaker magnitude and a faster peak, day 5 versus 15.

The sample in question was PBMCs, obtained before the yellow fever booster vaccination. The V and J genes are TRBV6-5 and TRBJ1-4; no reliable D call. This TCR came from a man aged 18 to 35 who received the YFV17D yellow fever vaccine. Written as DNA, the CDR3 is TGTGCCAGCAGTTACTCGAGAAGACCACCGCGGGAAAAACTGTTTTTT. Translation: CASSYSRRPPREKLFF.